Listed below are T cell receptor beta chains from one sample, sequenced in a study of cytomegalovirus exposure and HLA in healthy donors. Measured with immunoSEQ multiplex PCR; TCRdb has only the in-frame clones, and not every one. The sample comprises about 140,000 clones, around 84% of which are singletons, and roughly 2.4% rests with the top ten. Sequencing used PBMCs. Receptor source: a man aged 50 to 60 in good health and CMV-seronegative. Each CDR3 is given with its conserved first and last residue. The order of the fields is J gene, V gene, D gene, clone size, CDR3 DNA, CDR3 protein. D genes are given only for firm matches. A row's size may be missing; if present it is once, few, many or a size class.

TRBJ1-1 TRBV29-1 NA NA TGCAGCGTTGAACTGGCGAACACTGAAGCTTTCTTT CSVELANTEAFF
TRBJ2-3 TRBV7-6 NA NA TGTGCCAGCAGCCCACAACCGGGACTCACCGATACGCAGTATTTT CASSPQPGLTDTQYF
TRBJ2-3 TRBV29-1 TRBD2 few TGCAGCGGGGCTAGCGGGAGTGCGATGGATACGCAGTATTTT CSGASGSAMDTQYF
TRBJ2-1 TRBV7-2 NA NA TGTGCCAGCAGCTTAGATTTAGGAGGGCAAGGCGGGCAGTTCTTC CASSLDLGGQGGQFF
TRBJ1-1 TRBV6-5 NA NA TGTGCCAGCAGGGGACACCAGAACACTGAAGCTTTCTTT CASRGHQNTEAFF
TRBJ2-5 TRBV5-1 NA NA TGCGCCAGCAGCTCAGGACAGCTCCAAGAGACCCAGTACTTC CASSSGQLQETQYF
TRBJ2-3 TRBV5-4 NA NA TGTGCCAGCAGCTTGGACGGGAGCACAGATACGCAGTATTTT CASSLDGSTDTQYF
TRBJ2-2 TRBV5-1 NA NA TGCGCCAGCAGCTGGGGTCCGACAGGAACCGGGGAGCTGTTTTTT CASSWGPTGTGELFF
TRBJ2-7 TRBV30 NA NA TGTGCCTGGACCGACAGCTCCTACGAGCAGTACTTC CAWTDSSYEQYF
TRBJ2-2 TRBV14 NA NA TGTGCCAGCAGCTCCTCGCATTTTCAACAGGGTGAGTTGTCCGGGGAGCTGTTTTTT CASSSSHFQQGELSGELFF
TRBJ1-6 TRBV30 TRBD1 NA TGTGCCTCCTGGATAGAGCGACAGGGAGGACATAATTCACCCCTCCACTTT CASWIERQGGHNSPLHF
TRBJ2-5 TRBV7-6 TRBD2 NA TGTGCCAGCAGCCCGGGACTAGCGGGAAATAAGCAGTACTTC CASSPGLAGNKQYF
TRBJ1-1 TRBV4-2 NA few TGTGCCAGCAGCCTAGAGACGGAGGGGACTGAAGCTTTCTTT CASSLETEGTEAFF
TRBJ2-3 TRBV7-3 TRBD2 NA TGTGCCAGCAGCTTAGCGGGGGGGACAGATACGCAGTATTTT CASSLAGGTDTQYF
TRBJ2-7 TRBV30 TRBD1 once TGTGCCTGGGGTAGGGACAGGGGCTACGAGCAGTACTTC CAWGRDRGYEQYF
TRBJ2-1 TRBV10-2 TRBD2 once TGCGCCAGCCGACCGATAGCGGGAGGGCACAATGAGCAGTTCTTC CASRPIAGGHNEQFF
TRBJ1-6 TRBV2 NA once TGTGCCAGCAGTGGGAGTGGGGGGGCCGGATCACCCCCCCACTTT CASSGSGGAGSPPHF
TRBJ2-2 TRBV9 NA NA TGTGCCAGCAGCCCCTACACCGGGGAGCTGTTTTTT CASSPYTGELFF
TRBJ2-5 TRBV29-1 NA NA TGCAGCGTTGAACCTCCCTCTGAGACCCAGTACTTC CSVEPPSETQYF
TRBJ2-1 TRBV5-1 NA NA TGCGCCAGCAGCTCTGGGACTTCCCCCTCCTACAATGAGCAGTTCTTC CASSSGTSPSYNEQFF
TRBJ1-2 TRBV27 TRBD1 NA TGTGCCAGCAGTTTGCGACAGGGAAGCCTCTTCTATGGCTACACCTTC CASSLRQGSLFYGYTF
TRBJ1-1 TRBV7-9 TRBD1 NA TGTGCCAGCAGCTTAGGACAGGGATTGAACACTGAAGCTTTCTTT CASSLGQGLNTEAFF
TRBJ2-3 TRBV29-1 NA NA TGCAGCGTTGACCCAGGGGGCACAGATACGCAGTATTTT CSVDPGGTDTQYF
TRBJ2-7 TRBV14 TRBD2 NA TGTGCCAGCAGCCCCGGACTAGCGGGAGGAAGGGCCTACGAGCAGTACTTC CASSPGLAGGRAYEQYF
TRBJ2-3 TRBV4-1 NA NA TGCGCCAGCAGCCAACTAGGCACAGATACGCAGTATTTT CASSQLGTDTQYF
TRBJ2-4 TRBV11-3 NA many TGTGCCAGCAGCGTCCTACTAGGCGGCATTCAGTACTTC CASSVLLGGIQYF
TRBJ1-5 TRBV7-8 TRBD1 NA TGTGCCAGCAGCTTCTCCGGGACAGCCAATCAGCCCCAGCATTTT CASSFSGTANQPQHF
TRBJ1-1 TRBV9 TRBD1 NA TGTGCCAGCAGCCCAGGGGGGATTGGGGACACTGAAGCTTTCTTT CASSPGGIGDTEAFF
TRBJ2-7 TRBV5-1 TRBD2 once TGCGCCAGCAGCTTGGCCAGCGGGGGAACCTACGAGCAGTACTTC CASSLASGGTYEQYF
TRBJ1-4 TRBV27 NA NA TGTGCCAGCAGTTTTTCAGGTGGAAAACTGTTTTTT CASSFSGGKLFF
TRBJ2-6 TRBV2 NA NA TGTGCCAGCAGTGGTCGGAGCTCTGGGGCCAACGTCCTGACTTTC CASSGRSSGANVLTF
TRBJ2-1 TRBV7-8 NA NA TGTGCCAGCTGCTCCTATACAGTCAGCTCCTACAATGAGCAGTTCTTC CASCSYTVSSYNEQFF
TRBJ1-2 TRBV6-5 NA once TGTGCCAGCAGTTCCCTCCAGACAGTTGGCGGCTACACCTTC CASSSLQTVGGYTF
TRBJ1-2 TRBV5-1 TRBD1 NA TGCGCCAGCAGCTTGGCGGAGGGGGCGCGGGGCTACACCTTC CASSLAEGARGYTF
TRBJ1-2 TRBV27 NA NA TGTGCCAGCAGTTTAGACGCCCTAGGGGGACGGCCTATAGGCTACACCTTC CASSLDALGGRPIGYTF
TRBJ2-1 TRBV7-9 TRBD2 NA TGTGCCAGCAGCAGACGGACTAGCGGGAGCTCCTACAATGAGCAGTTCTTC CASSRRTSGSSYNEQFF
TRBJ1-1 TRBV9 NA NA TGTGCCAGCAGCAGTAGGGGAGGATTGACTGAAGCTTTCTTT CASSSRGGLTEAFF
TRBJ2-1 TRBV10-1 NA NA TGCGCCAGCAGTGATGAATCCCGGGGGAACTACAATGAGCAGTTCTTC CASSDESRGNYNEQFF
TRBJ2-1 TRBV25-1 NA NA TGTGCCAGCAGTGTAAAAGAGGGGCGGGATAATGAGCAGTTCTTC CASSVKEGRDNEQFF
TRBJ1-1 TRBV6-1 NA NA TGTGCCAGCCGAGGGCAGAACACTGAAGCTTTCTTT CASRGQNTEAFF
TRBJ1-6 TRBV9 TRBD1 NA TGTGCCAGCAGCGTCGGACAGGGGGCGGGTAATTCACCCCTCCACTTT CASSVGQGAGNSPLHF
TRBJ1-2 TRBV7-9 NA NA TGTGCCAGCAGCTTAGCATCGAACTATGGCTACACCTTC CASSLASNYGYTF
TRBJ2-7 TRBV19 NA NA TGTGCCAGTAGTATCAAGGACAGCACCTACGAGCAGTACTTC CASSIKDSTYEQYF
TRBJ2-5 TRBV2 TRBD1 NA TGTGCCAGCAGTATGGACAGGGGGGAGGAGACCCAGTACTTC CASSMDRGEETQYF
TRBJ1-2 TRBV19 TRBD1 NA TGTGCCAGTAACTTGGGACAGGGGACACTAAACTATGGCTACACCTTC CASNLGQGTLNYGYTF
TRBJ2-7 TRBV7-9 TRBD1 NA TGTGCCAGCAGCCTCGGCCGGACAGGGGGTACCGAGCAGTACTTC CASSLGRTGGTEQYF
TRBJ1-5 TRBV11-3 TRBD1 NA TGTGCCAGCAGCTTAGACCAGGGGGCGAGCAATCAGCCCCAGCATTTT CASSLDQGASNQPQHF
TRBJ1-5 TRBV7-9 NA NA TGTGCCAGCAGCCCCTCCGAAGGGGGCAATCAGCCCCAGCATTTT CASSPSEGGNQPQHF
TRBJ1-4 TRBV2 NA NA TGTGCCAGCAGTGCATTACAGATTAATGAAAAACTGTTTTTT CASSALQINEKLFF
TRBJ1-5 TRBV5-6 NA NA TGTGCCAGCAGCTCCGGGACAAAGAGTCAGCCCCAGCATTTT CASSSGTKSQPQHF
TRBJ2-3 TRBV7-9 TRBD2 few TGTGCCAGCAGCCCCGTTCGGGCGGGAGCCGTAGATACGCAGTATTTT CASSPVRAGAVDTQYF